One sample yielded the 6 T cell receptor beta chains listed below, sequenced in a study of blood T cell repertoires in COVID-19. Sequencing used immunoSEQ multiplex PCR; TCRdb keeps in-frame clones, though not all of them. Among hundreds of thousands of clones listed, roughly 89% were seen once. Sequencing was performed on peripheral blood. All receptors come from a woman aged 25 to 39 with active or convalescent COVID-19.

The V gene is TRBV7-9, the J gene TRBJ1-2; 9 bases are a match to TRBD1. The CDR3 extends over 13 amino acids. Germline CDR1 reads SEHNR; CDR2 reads FQNEAQ (reference sequence). J gave up 8 bases and V 4 bases, and 5 bases lay outside the gene matches. CDR3: CASSSRDRAGYTF. CDR3 sequence (DNA): TGTGCCAGCAGCTCCCGGGACAGGGCCGGCTACACCTTC.

With respect to this clone: The DNA is left out, because the CDR3 cannot be placed on it with certainty; the CDR3 is given as TCRdb lists it. This chain links TRBV2 with TRBJ1-1. The germline gives CDR1 SNHLY, CDR2 FYNNEI. Including both end residues, the CDR3 is 15 amino acids long. The CDR3 loop is CASSTSGIGNTEAFF.

This clone has a handful of counts. The V call is TRBV5-8, the J call TRBJ2-3; TRBD2 might be the D (5 bases). Germline CDR1 SGHTS, CDR2 YDEGEE. V lost 4 bases and J lost 6, with 18 bases in between. This CDR3 spans 15 amino acids. CDR3 nucleotide sequence: TGTGCCAGCAGCCCTCTCACCTCTAGAGGGGATACGCAGTATTTT. It encodes CASSPLTSRGDTQYF.

The V and J genes are TRBV29-1 and TRBJ1-2, with D tentatively TRBD1 (6 bases). The CDR3 has 13 amino acids. The V end was cut by 6 bases, the J end by 10 bases, with 21 bases between. Germline loops: CDR1 SQVTM, CDR2 ANQGSEA. Written as DNA, the CDR3 is TGCAGCGTGAAGCCACCGGGACACTCTTTCTACACCTTC. This translates into CSVKPPGHSFYTF.

This chain connects TRBV5-4 to TRBJ1-1; D ambiguous. V lost 4 bases and J 0 bases, leaving 16 bases between the germline ends. Germline CDR1 SGHNT, CDR2 YYREEE (reference sequence). The CDR3 has 16 residues. DNA of the CDR3: TGTGCCAGCAGCCTAACCCCTCTGGGCCTGAACACTGAAGCTTTCTTT. Translation: CASSLTPLGLNTEAFF.

This clone was counted only a few times. The V and J genes are TRBV2 and TRBJ2-2; D not certain. This CDR3 region has 14 residues. Per the germline V gene, CDR1 is SNHLY and CDR2 is FYNNEI. Trimming left V 8 bases short and J 1 base short, with 11 bases between. CDR3 loop: CASEALVNTGELFF. DNA of the CDR3: TGTGCCAGCGAAGCGCTGGTGAACACCGGGGAGCTGTTTTTT.